These T cell receptor beta chains were read from a single sample in a study of CD8+ T cells in alopecia areata. Assay: immunoSEQ multiplex PCR; the TCRdb copy retains only in-frame clones and omits some. The sample has some 190,000 clones; 60% are singletons. Sample: CD4+ T cells sorted from blood, taken at week 24, from a patient treated with tofacitinib. The receptors were sampled from a human donor with alopecia areata. CDR3s include the opening cysteine and the closing phenylalanine or tryptophan. The D gene is left open where the match is weak.

>TRBV29-1|TRBD1|12|TRBJ1-1
CSVQGFSTEAFF
>TRBV25-1|.|12|TRBJ1-6
CASSEYLGPLHF
>TRBV19|.|18|TRBJ2-1
CASSANFLGDGSYNEQFF
>TRBV11-2|.|13|TRBJ2-7
CASSFRAPYEQYF
>TRBV20-1|.|11|TRBJ2-3
CSAEPTDTQYF
>TRBV7-9|.|16|TRBJ2-2
CASSLVFRYDTGELFF
>TRBV7-9|TRBD1|16|TRBJ1-5
CASSLGTGGLGQPQHF
>TRBV5-6|.|16|TRBJ1-5
CASSLWGVMGHQPQHF
>TRBV27|TRBD1|13|TRBJ1-2
CASSIRQGYGYTF
>TRBV9|TRBD2|15|TRBJ2-5
CASSAASGASGAQYF
>TRBV13|.|14|TRBJ1-6
CASSLGLLNSPLHF
>TRBV9|.|13|TRBJ1-2
CASSVAPGTGNTF
>TRBV5-1|.|14|TRBJ1-1
CASSPVGGNTEAFF
>TRBV18|.|15|TRBJ1-6
CASSPVASINSPLHF
>TRBV5-1|.|15|TRBJ2-5
CASSLGLDRGETQYF
>TRBV30|.|13|TRBJ1-5
CAWSIGRDQPQHF
>TRBV27|TRBD2|16|TRBJ2-1
CASRTNERGTHNEQFF
>TRBV29-1|.|13|TRBJ2-5
CSVMGNLQETQYF
>TRBV30|.|12|TRBJ2-5
CAWSRSKETQYF
>TRBV5-1|.|17|TRBJ2-2
CASSALFGPVKTGELFF
>TRBV29-1|TRBD1|13|TRBJ2-1
CSGRQGANNEQFF
>TRBV7-9|.|12|TRBJ2-3
CASSLSTDTQYF
>TRBV5-1|TRBD1|15|TRBJ1-1
CASSLDRGSSTEAFF